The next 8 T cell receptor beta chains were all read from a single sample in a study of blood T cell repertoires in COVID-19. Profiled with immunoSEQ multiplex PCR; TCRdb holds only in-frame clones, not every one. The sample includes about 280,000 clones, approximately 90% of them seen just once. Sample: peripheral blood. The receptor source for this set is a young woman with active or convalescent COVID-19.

In DNA form, the CDR3 reads TGTGCCAGCAGTCTCCAGGGGGCTTCGTCCTACGAGCAGTACTTC. The encoded protein is CASSLQGASSYEQYF. The rearrangement uses TRBV27 and TRBJ2-7, with 8 bases lining up with TRBD1. V lost 5 bases, J lost 1 base, and 7 bases stayed unmatched. CDR1 MNHEY and CDR2 SMNVEV come from the germline V gene (reference sequence). This CDR3 region has 15 residues.

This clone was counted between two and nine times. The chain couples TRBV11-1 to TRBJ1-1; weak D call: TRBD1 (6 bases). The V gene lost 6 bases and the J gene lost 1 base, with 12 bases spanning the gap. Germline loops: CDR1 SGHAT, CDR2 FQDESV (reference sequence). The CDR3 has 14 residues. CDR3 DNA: TGTGCCAGCAGGCCGAGGGGGTGGAACACTGAAGCTTTCTTT. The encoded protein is CASRPRGWNTEAFF.

The CDR3, as DNA: TGCGCCAGCAGCCCAAGACTAGGCCGGGTCCACGAGCAGTACTTC. Translating it yields CASSPRLGRVHEQYF. This chain joins TRBV4-1 and TRBJ2-7; D possibly corresponds to TRBD2 (6 bases). The germline V and J ends were trimmed by 4 bases and 5 bases, with 18 bases remaining between them. CDR1 is MGHRA, CDR2 YSYEKL, per germline. The CDR3 loop spans 15 amino acids.

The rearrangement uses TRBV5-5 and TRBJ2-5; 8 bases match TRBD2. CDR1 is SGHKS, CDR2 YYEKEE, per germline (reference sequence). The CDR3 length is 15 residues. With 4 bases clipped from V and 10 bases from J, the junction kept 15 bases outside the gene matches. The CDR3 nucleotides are TGTGCCAGCAGCCACAGGACTAGCCCCTCGATGGGCCAGTACTTC. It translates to CASSHRTSPSMGQYF.

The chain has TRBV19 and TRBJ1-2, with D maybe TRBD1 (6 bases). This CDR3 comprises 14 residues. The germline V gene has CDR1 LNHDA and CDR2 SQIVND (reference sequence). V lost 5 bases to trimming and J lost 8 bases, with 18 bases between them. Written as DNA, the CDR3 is TGTGCCAGTAGTTTCGTCGGGGGCGGGAGAGGCTACACCTTC. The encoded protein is CASSFVGGGRGYTF.

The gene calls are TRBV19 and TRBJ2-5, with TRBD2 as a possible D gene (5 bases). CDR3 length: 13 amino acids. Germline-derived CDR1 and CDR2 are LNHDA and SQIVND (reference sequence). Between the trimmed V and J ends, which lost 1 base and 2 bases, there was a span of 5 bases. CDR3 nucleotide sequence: TGTGCCAGTAGTATAGGGAGGCAAGAGACCCAGTACTTC. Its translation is CASSIGRQETQYF.

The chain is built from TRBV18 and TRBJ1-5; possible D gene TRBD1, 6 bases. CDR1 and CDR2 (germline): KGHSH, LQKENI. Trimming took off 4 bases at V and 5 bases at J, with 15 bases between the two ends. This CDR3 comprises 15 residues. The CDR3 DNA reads TGTGCCAGCTCACGTACAGGGAAGGAGGATCAGCCCCAGCATTTT. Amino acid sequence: CASSRTGKEDQPQHF.

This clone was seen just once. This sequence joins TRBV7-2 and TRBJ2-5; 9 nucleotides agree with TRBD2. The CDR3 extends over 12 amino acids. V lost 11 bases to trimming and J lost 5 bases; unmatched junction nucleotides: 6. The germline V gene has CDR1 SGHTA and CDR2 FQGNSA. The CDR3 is CAVSGGGETQYF. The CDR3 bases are TGTGCCGTTAGCGGGGGCGGTGAGACCCAGTACTTC.